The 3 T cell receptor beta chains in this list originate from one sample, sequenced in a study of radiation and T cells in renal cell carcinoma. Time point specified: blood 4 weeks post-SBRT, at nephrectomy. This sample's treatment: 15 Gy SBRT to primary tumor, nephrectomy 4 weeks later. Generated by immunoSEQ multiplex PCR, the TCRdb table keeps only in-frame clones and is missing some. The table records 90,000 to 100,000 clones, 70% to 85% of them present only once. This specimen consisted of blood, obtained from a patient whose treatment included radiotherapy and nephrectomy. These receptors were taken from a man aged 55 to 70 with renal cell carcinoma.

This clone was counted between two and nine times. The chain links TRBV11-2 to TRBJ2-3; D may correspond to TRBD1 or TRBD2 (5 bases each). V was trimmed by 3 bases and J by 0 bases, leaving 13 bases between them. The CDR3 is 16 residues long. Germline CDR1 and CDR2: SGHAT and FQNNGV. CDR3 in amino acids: CASSLSGGWSTDTQYF. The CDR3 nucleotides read TGTGCCAGCAGCTTGTCTGGGGGATGGAGCACAGATACGCAGTATTTT. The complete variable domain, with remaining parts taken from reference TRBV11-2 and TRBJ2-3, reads EAGVAQSPRYKIIEKRQSVAFWCNPISGHATLYWYQQILGQGPKLLIQFQNNGVVDDSQLPKDRFSAERLKGVDSTLKIQPAKLEDSAVYLCASSLSGGWSTDTQYFGPGTRLTVL.

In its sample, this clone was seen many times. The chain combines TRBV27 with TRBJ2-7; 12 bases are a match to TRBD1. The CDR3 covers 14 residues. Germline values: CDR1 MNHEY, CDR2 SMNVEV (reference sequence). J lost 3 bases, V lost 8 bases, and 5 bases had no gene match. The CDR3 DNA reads TGTGCCAGCGGGACAGGGGGCCCTTACTACGAGCAGTACTTC. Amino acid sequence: CASGTGGPYYEQYF.

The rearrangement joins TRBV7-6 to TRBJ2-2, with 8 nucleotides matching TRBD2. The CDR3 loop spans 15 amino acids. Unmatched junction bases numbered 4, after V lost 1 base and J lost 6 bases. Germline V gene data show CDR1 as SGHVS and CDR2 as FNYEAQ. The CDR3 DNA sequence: TGTGCCAGCAGCTTAGTCCGGGGGGGGCCCGGGGAGCTGTTTTTT. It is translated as CASSLVRGGPGELFF. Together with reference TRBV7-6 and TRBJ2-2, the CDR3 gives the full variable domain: GAGVSQSPRYKVTKRGQDVALRCDPISGHVSLYWYRQALGQGPEFLTYFNYEAQQDKSGLPNDRFSAERPEGSISTLTIQRTEQRDSAMYRCASSLVRGGPGELFFGEGSRLTVL.